This passage covers 30 T cell receptor beta chains from one sample sequenced in a study of radiotherapy plus CTLA-4 blockade in lung cancer. Here immunoSEQ multiplex PCR was the method, and the copy in TCRdb shows in-frame clones only, minus some. The data hold some 64,000 clones, with more than 70% observed a single time. The sequencing here drew on peripheral blood, taken from a patient treated with radiotherapy plus ipilimumab. All receptors derive from a human donor with non-small cell lung cancer whose response to radiotherapy plus ipilimumab could not be evaluated. Some clones in this sample may be carry-over from other donors' samples.

This clone appeared a few times. The chain combines TRBV7-8 with TRBJ1-5; the match to TRBD1 covers 9 bases. The CDR3 sequence is 17 residues long. The ends lost 3 bases at V and 4 bases at J; junction bases unmatched: 10. Per germline, CDR1 SGHVS and CDR2 FQNEAQ. The CDR3 DNA follows: TGTGCCAGCAGCTTTTCGGAAACAGGGGGCTCTAATCAGCCCCAGCATTTT. This translates into CASSFSETGGSNQPQHF.

This chain connects TRBV28 to TRBJ2-2; D remains ambiguous. The CDR3 runs to 15 residues. CDR1 MDHEN and CDR2 SYDVKM come from the germline V gene. The V end was cut by 7 bases, the J end by 4 bases, with 16 bases between. The CDR3 nucleotides read TGTGCCAGCAAAGGAGTGTCGGGTGGCACCGGGGAGCTGTTTTTT. It yields the protein CASKGVSGGTGELFF.

This sequence joins TRBV11-2 and TRBJ2-7; maybe TRBD1 (6 bases). The germline V and J ends were trimmed by 2 bases and 5 bases, with 13 bases remaining between them. CDR1 SGHAT and CDR2 FQNNGV come from the germline V gene. This CDR3 is 14 amino acids long. The CDR3 DNA follows: TGTGCCAGCAGCTTAAATAATCAGGGGAACGAGCAGTACTTC. This codes for CASSLNNQGNEQYF.

The rearrangement joins TRBV5-6 to TRBJ1-3, with D hard to call. CDR3 length: 12 residues. V lost 6 bases and J 3 bases, leaving 7 bases between the germline ends. Germline CDR1 is SGHDT and CDR2 is YYEEEE. The CDR3 here is CASTPGGNTIYF. The CDR3 region has the DNA TGTGCCAGCACTCCAGGTGGAAACACCATATATTTT.

The chain couples TRBV19 to TRBJ1-5; 8 bases match TRBD1. Unmatched junction bases numbered 10, after V lost 9 bases and J lost 0 bases. This CDR3 comprises 16 residues. Germline assignment: CDR1 LNHDA and CDR2 SQIVND (reference sequence). In nucleotides, the CDR3 is TGTGCCAGCGCCGAGGGACAGGCCCTTAGCAATCAGCCCCAGCATTTT. It codes for CASAEGQALSNQPQHF. Supplemented by reference TRBV19 and TRBJ1-5, the full variable domain reads DGGITQSPKYLFRKEGQNVTLSCEQNLNHDAMYWYRQDPGQGLRLIYYSQIVNDFQKGDIAEGYSVSREKKESFPLTVTSAQKNPTAFYLCASAEGQALSNQPQHFGDGTRLSIL.

The gene calls are TRBV19 and TRBJ2-5; maybe TRBD2 (5 bases). Trimming took 8 bases from V and 4 from J, leaving 11 bases between them. CDR3 length: 12 residues. CDR1 LNHDA and CDR2 SQIVND come from the germline V gene (reference sequence). The CDR3 reads CASSGGRETQYF. Here the CDR3 DNA reads TGTGCCAGTTCCGGCGGGCGAGAGACCCAGTACTTC.

This rearrangement joins TRBV6-5 to TRBJ2-2; D may be TRBD1 (6 bases). V lost 6 bases and J 3 bases, leaving 14 bases between the germline ends. This CDR3 comprises 15 residues. In germline, CDR1 is MNHEY, CDR2 SVGAGI. CDR3 sequence reads: CASRPTGLDTGELFF. In nucleotides, the CDR3 is TGTGCCAGCAGGCCTACAGGGTTGGACACCGGGGAGCTGTTTTTT.

The chain recombines TRBV7-9 with TRBJ1-4, with D hard to call. V lost 5 bases, J lost 13 bases, and 11 bases lay in between. Germline loops: CDR1 SEHNR, CDR2 FQNEAQ (reference sequence). This CDR3 has 11 amino acids. As DNA, the CDR3 is TGTGCCAGCAGCGGAGGAGGTAGACTGTTTTTT. It codes for CASSGGGRLFF. Drawing the rest from reference TRBV7-9 and TRBJ1-4, the complete variable domain is DTGVSQNPRHKITKRGQNVTFRCDPISEHNRLYWYRQTLGQGPEFLTYFQNEAQLEKSRLLSDRFSAERPKGSFSTLEIQRTEQGDSAMYLCASSGGGRLFFGSGTQLSVL.

The chain employs TRBV4-3 and TRBJ1-5, with no clear D. The germline gives CDR1 LGHNA, CDR2 YSLEER. V lost 2 bases and J lost 0, with 8 bases in between. This CDR3 region has 15 residues. The CDR3 loop reads CASSQIEHSNQPQHF. The CDR3, as DNA: TGCGCCAGCAGCCAAATTGAGCATAGCAATCAGCCCCAGCATTTT.

This rearrangement joins TRBV14 to TRBJ1-2; tentative D call: TRBD1 (6 bases). Germline loops: CDR1 SGHDN, CDR2 FVKESK. V gave up 0 bases and J gave up 7 bases, with 12 bases separating them. The CDR3 length is 14 residues. The CDR3: CASSQEGRGSGYTF. The CDR3 nucleotides read TGTGCCAGCAGCCAAGAAGGCAGGGGAAGTGGCTACACCTTC.

The chain has TRBV28 and TRBJ2-7; 8 nucleotides align to TRBD1. After removal of 3 bases from V and 4 bases from J, the junction contained 5 bases not matched to a gene. The CDR3 runs 14 residues. In germline, CDR1 is MDHEN, CDR2 SYDVKM. The CDR3 bases are TGTGCCAGCAGTTTCCCAGGGGGCGGGTACGAGCAGTACTTC. It is translated as CASSFPGGGYEQYF.

This clone occurred a few times. The J gene is TRBJ1-6, the V gene TRBV19; 7 bases line up with TRBD1. This CDR3 has 21 amino acids. V shed 5 bases, J shed 0 bases, and the junction held 19 bases outside the gene matches. Germline loops: CDR1 LNHDA, CDR2 SQIVND (reference sequence). CDR3 in DNA: TGTGCCAGTAGTGCCACACCGACAGGGTATGCCACGTACTCCTATAATTCACCCCTCCACTTT. Protein product: CASSATPTGYATYSYNSPLHF.

The chain uses TRBV4-3 and TRBJ2-4; 10 nucleotides align to TRBD1. V lost 5 bases, J lost 2 bases, and 3 bases stayed unmatched. CDR3 length: 15 amino acids. Germline CDR1 and CDR2: LGHNA and YSLEER. CDR3: CASSGTGATKNIQYF. CDR3 DNA sequence: TGCGCCAGCAGCGGGACAGGGGCGACCAAAAACATTCAGTACTTC.

The table lists this clone with a few counts. The V gene is TRBV6-5, the J gene TRBJ1-1; 8 bases agree with TRBD1. The CDR3 contains 14 residues. The germline CDR1 and CDR2 sequences are MNHEY and SVGAGI. Trimming removed 4 bases from V and 5 bases from J; junction bases left unmatched: 6. The CDR3 region is CASSFGQGGTEAFF. CDR3 in DNA: TGTGCCAGCAGTTTTGGACAGGGTGGGACTGAAGCTTTCTTT.

The gene calls are TRBV7-2 and TRBJ1-2; 9 positions agree with TRBD1. Germline V gene lookup returns CDR1 SGHTA and CDR2 FQGNSA. The V gene end was trimmed by 4 bases and the J gene end by 8 bases; junction bases not matched to a gene: 8. The CDR3 contains 14 residues. CDR3: CASSSGTGSRGYTF. CDR3 nucleotides: TGTGCCAGCAGCTCGGGGACAGGGTCTCGGGGCTACACCTTC. Supplemented by reference TRBV7-2 and TRBJ1-2, the full variable domain reads GAGVSQSPSNKVTEKGKDVELRCDPISGHTALYWYRQSLGQGLEFLIYFQGNSAPDKSGLPSDRFSAERTGGSVSTLTIQRTQQEDSAVYLCASSSGTGSRGYTFGSGTRLTVV.

The rearrangement uses TRBV6-4 and TRBJ2-1; 9 bases map to TRBD2. Trimming removed 3 bases from V and 6 bases from J; junction bases left unmatched: 18. Germline-derived CDR1 and CDR2 are MRHNA and SNTAGT. The CDR3 length is 19 residues. In DNA, the CDR3 is TGTGCCAGCAGTGATTACCCTTCCAGTACGGCGGGGGGGCGCAATGAGCAGTTCTTC. Translated, it gives CASSDYPSSTAGGRNEQFF.

The CDR3 sequence: CASSIPGAGELFF. The CDR3 coding sequence is TGTGCCAGTAGTATCCCAGGGGCCGGGGAGCTGTTTTTT. V is TRBV19 and J is TRBJ2-2, with D perhaps TRBD1 (6 bases). Trimming took 3 bases from V and 6 from J, leaving 8 bases between them. In germline, CDR1 is LNHDA, CDR2 SQIVND (reference sequence). The CDR3 is made up of 13 amino acids. The entire variable domain, with the rest obtained from reference TRBV19 and TRBJ2-2, is as follows: DGGITQSPKYLFRKEGQNVTLSCEQNLNHDAMYWYRQDPGQGLRLIYYSQIVNDFQKGDIAEGYSVSREKKESFPLTVTSAQKNPTAFYLCASSIPGAGELFFGEGSRLTVL.

The CDR3 loop reads CSVWTGVMNTEAFF. The CDR3 DNA reads as TGCAGCGTGTGGACAGGGGTCATGAACACTGAAGCTTTCTTT. This chain uses TRBV29-1 with TRBJ1-1; 9 bases map to TRBD1. Germline V gives CDR1 SQVTM, CDR2 ANQGSEA. V trimming: 6 bases; J trimming: 0 bases; junction bases outside the gene matches: 5. CDR3 length: 14 residues.

V is TRBV5-1 and J is TRBJ2-6; D unclear. Deletions cut 0 bases from V and 0 bases from J, with 7 bases between. Per the germline V gene, CDR1 is SGHRS and CDR2 is YFSETQ. CDR3 length: 16 amino acids. The CDR3 DNA reads as TGCGCCAGCAGCTTGGACAGCACCTCTGGGGCCAACGTCCTGACTTTC. This sequence encodes CASSLDSTSGANVLTF.

The J gene is TRBJ2-5, the V gene TRBV2; 8 bases fit TRBD2. Germline CDR1 is SNHLY and CDR2 is FYNNEI. The CDR3 is 15 residues long. Trimming cost V 7 bases and J 1 base; bases outside gene matches: 8. As DNA, the CDR3 is TGTGCCAGCACAACAAGCGGGGGAGCCCAAGAGACCCAGTACTTC. Translation gives CASTTSGGAQETQYF.

The CDR3 region has the DNA TGTGCCAGCAGCTCGGTGTCCGGGACAGGGCGGGGTACGCAGTATTTT. This codes for CASSSVSGTGRGTQYF. The V call is TRBV7-2, the J call TRBJ2-3, with TRBD1 matching over 9 bases. Germline V gene data show CDR1 as SGHTA and CDR2 as FQGNSA. Trimming at V came to 4 bases and at J to 8 bases, leaving 13 bases not matched to a gene. The CDR3 sequence is 16 residues long.

The chain is built from TRBV4-2 and TRBJ2-3; D might be TRBD2 (6 bases). The CDR3 has 17 residues. V dropped 0 bases and J dropped 2 bases, with 15 bases sitting between them. CDR1 is LGHNA, CDR2 YNFKEQ, per germline. CDR3 in amino acids: CASSQERWRDSTDTQYF. DNA of the CDR3: TGTGCCAGCAGCCAAGAGCGGTGGCGGGACTCCACAGATACGCAGTATTTT.

The rearrangement links TRBV7-9 to TRBJ1-6; perhaps TRBD1 as D (5 bases). Germline-derived CDR1 and CDR2 are SEHNR and FQNEAQ (reference sequence). The CDR3 consists of 15 residues. The V end lost 5 bases, the J end lost 6 bases, and 14 bases lay between the germline ends. The CDR3 DNA reads as TGTGCCAGCAGCCTGGAGGGGCAGAGTAATTCACCCCTCCACTTT. This encodes CASSLEGQSNSPLHF.

V is TRBV19 and J is TRBJ1-3; TRBD1 might be the D (5 bases). CDR1 LNHDA and CDR2 SQIVND come from the germline V gene (reference sequence). V was trimmed by 6 bases and J by 1 base, leaving 13 bases between them. The CDR3 runs to 15 residues. CDR3 sequence: CASRQTETSGNTIYF. In DNA, the CDR3 is TGTGCCAGTAGACAGACAGAGACTTCTGGAAACACCATATATTTT.

J is TRBJ1-2 and V is TRBV25-1; tentative D call: TRBD1 (5 bases). The germline V gene encodes CDR1 MGHDK and CDR2 SYGVNS. The CDR3 length is 15 residues. V shed 9 bases and J shed 3 bases, with 20 bases lying between them. CDR3 nucleotides: TGTGCCAGGCGGGACCATGGGGACTGGGACTATGGCTACACCTTC. It specifies CARRDHGDWDYGYTF.

V is TRBV5-8 and J is TRBJ1-5, with 9 bases that match TRBD1. CDR3 length equals 15 residues. V shed 4 bases, J shed 7 bases, and the junction held 9 bases outside the gene matches. The germline V gene has CDR1 SGHTS and CDR2 YDEGEE. Here the CDR3 reads CASSPLTGGVQPQHF. CDR3 nucleotide sequence: TGTGCCAGCAGCCCCTTGACAGGGGGAGTACAGCCCCAGCATTTT.

This clone showed up just once. V usage is TRBV5-1 and J usage is TRBJ2-5; perhaps TRBD1 as D (6 bases). The CDR3 consists of 16 residues. Germline CDR1 SGHRS, CDR2 YFSETQ. V gave up 3 bases and J gave up 4 bases, with 19 bases separating them. CDR3 protein: CASSSPSRLGGETQYF. The CDR3 DNA reads as TGCGCCAGCAGCTCCCCCTCCCGCCTAGGGGGAGAGACCCAGTACTTC.

V usage is TRBV27 and J usage is TRBJ1-5, with TRBD1 matching 10 bases. The CDR3 length is 15 residues. After removal of 2 bases from V and 5 bases from J, the junction contained 3 bases not matched to a gene. The germline gives CDR1 MNHEY, CDR2 SMNVEV (reference sequence). The CDR3 region is CASSLDGTGDQPQHF. CDR3 bases: TGTGCCAGCAGTTTAGATGGGACAGGGGATCAGCCCCAGCATTTT.

This clone has more than one count but fewer than ten. The chain has TRBV28 and TRBJ2-7; no clear D gene. Germline CDR1 MDHEN, CDR2 SYDVKM. Trimming removed 2 bases from V and 1 base from J, with 9 bases in between. This CDR3 contains 14 residues. The CDR3 spells CASSLGRGSYEQYF. CDR3 DNA: TGTGCCAGCAGTTTAGGCAGAGGATCCTACGAGCAGTACTTC.

This clone was detected a few times. This rearrangement joins TRBV28 to TRBJ1-5; the D is unclear. CDR1 is MDHEN, CDR2 SYDVKM, per germline. V lost 6 bases, J lost 0 bases, and 9 bases lay in between. The CDR3 loop spans 14 amino acids. CDR3 DNA: TGTGCCAGCAGACCAGGTAGTAGCAATCAGCCCCAGCATTTT. Amino acids: CASRPGSSNQPQHF.